Listed below are T cell receptor beta chains from one sample, sequenced in a study of cytomegalovirus exposure and HLA in healthy donors. Sequenced by immunoSEQ multiplex PCR; TCRdb stores in-frame clones only, minus some. Counted here are about 190,000 clones, around 77% occurring once; the ten biggest clones make up 1.6%. Sequencing used PBMCs. These receptors all come from a woman aged 18-30 years in good health and CMV-seronegative. Each CDR3 is given without its conserved first and last residue.

v_call: TRBV15
cdr3_aa: ATSPVGGVSNQPQH

v_call: TRBV4-1
cdr3_aa: ASSQDTGSIVPGNTIY

v_call: TRBV29-1
cdr3_aa: SVAGGTGNTIY

v_call: TRBV15
cdr3_aa: ATSDRDRGNSPLH

v_call: TRBV7-3
cdr3_aa: AGGPTGAYTDAQY

v_call: TRBV28
cdr3_aa: ASSHQGLADLTDTQY

v_call: TRBV28
cdr3_aa: ASSSGETQY

v_call: TRBV11-2
cdr3_aa: ASSFSFFGANVLT

v_call: TRBV4-1
cdr3_aa: ASSQKLATTSGSITDTQY

v_call: TRBV23-1
cdr3_aa: ASGPPPGQGFWQPQH

v_call: TRBV19
cdr3_aa: ASSTPLGQGATGQPQH